These T cell receptor beta chains were read from a single sample in a study of blood T cell repertoires in COVID-19. Repertoires were generated with immunoSEQ multiplex PCR, while TCRdb's copy carries only in-frame clones and drops some. The data contain under 350,000 clones, roughly 85% of them seen just once; the ten biggest clones take up around a tenth. Sequenced material: peripheral blood. The receptor set was obtained from a woman aged 45-59 years who had recovered from COVID-19. The CDR3 runs from the conserved cysteine through the conserved F or W. A D gene is named only where the DNA matches it firmly. Where a row states a size, it is once, few, many or the class of an expanded clone; other rows omit it.

clone size: once; D gene: NA; J gene: TRBJ1-6; V gene: TRBV15; CDR3 DNA: TGTGCCACCAGCAGAGATGTCAGGGGACCACCCCTCCACTTT; CDR3 protein: CATSRDVRGPPLHF
clone size: NA; D gene: TRBD1; J gene: TRBJ2-2; V gene: TRBV28; CDR3 DNA: TGTGCCAGCAGCTGGACAGGGCAGAACACCGGGGAGCTGTTTTTT; CDR3 protein: CASSWTGQNTGELFF
clone size: once; D gene: NA; J gene: TRBJ2-1; V gene: TRBV29-1; CDR3 DNA: TGCAGCGTTATGAGCTCCTACAATGAGCAGTTCTTC; CDR3 protein: CSVMSSYNEQFF
clone size: NA; D gene: NA; J gene: TRBJ2-3; V gene: TRBV7-9; CDR3 DNA: TGTGCCAGCAGCTTTGGTGATACAAGCACAGATACGCAGTATTTT; CDR3 protein: CASSFGDTSTDTQYF
clone size: NA; D gene: TRBD2; J gene: TRBJ2-1; V gene: TRBV5-8; CDR3 DNA: TGTGCCAGCAACGGCGGGGGAGGATCCAATGAGCAGTTCTTC; CDR3 protein: CASNGGGGSNEQFF
clone size: NA; D gene: NA; J gene: TRBJ2-5; V gene: TRBV29-1; CDR3 DNA: TGCAGCGTCGCCACAGGGGGGGGAGAGACCCAGTACTTC; CDR3 protein: CSVATGGGETQYF
clone size: once; D gene: TRBD1; J gene: TRBJ2-5; V gene: TRBV3-1/TRBV3-2; CDR3 DNA: TGTGCCAGCAGCCAGAGAACAGGGGGTAGTGAGACCCAGTACTTC; CDR3 protein: CASSQRTGGSETQYF
clone size: NA; D gene: NA; J gene: TRBJ1-5; V gene: TRBV19; CDR3 DNA: TGTGCCAGTACCCATCCTGACAGGCCCAATCAGCCCCAGCATTTT; CDR3 protein: CASTHPDRPNQPQHF
clone size: NA; D gene: NA; J gene: TRBJ1-1; V gene: TRBV20-1; CDR3 DNA: TGCAGTGCTAGGGATGGAGCTGAAGCTTTCTTT; CDR3 protein: CSARDGAEAFF
clone size: NA; D gene: TRBD1; J gene: TRBJ1-4; V gene: TRBV4-1; CDR3 DNA: TGCGCCAGCAGCCGGAGGACAGGGGTCGCAACTAATGAAAAACTGTTTTTT; CDR3 protein: CASSRRTGVATNEKLFF
clone size: NA; D gene: TRBD1; J gene: TRBJ2-7; V gene: TRBV30; CDR3 DNA: TGTGCCTGGAGTGTACGGGACAGGTTAGTCGCATCTTACGAGCAGTACTTC; CDR3 protein: CAWSVRDRLVASYEQYF
clone size: NA; D gene: TRBD1; J gene: TRBJ1-6; V gene: TRBV6-5; CDR3 DNA: TGTGCCAGCAGGGCAGGGGGCCTGAATTCACCCCTCCACTTT; CDR3 protein: CASRAGGLNSPLHF
clone size: NA; D gene: TRBD2; J gene: TRBJ2-3; V gene: TRBV14; CDR3 DNA: TGTGCCAGCAGCCAAGATACTAGCGCCACCTCGGTGGGGGATACGCAGTATTTT; CDR3 protein: CASSQDTSATSVGDTQYF
clone size: NA; D gene: NA; J gene: TRBJ2-6; V gene: TRBV4-2; CDR3 DNA: TGTGCCAGCAGCCAAGACAGAAAAAGAGGTGCTGGGGCCAACGTCCTGACTTTC; CDR3 protein: CASSQDRKRGAGANVLTF
clone size: NA; D gene: NA; J gene: TRBJ2-3; V gene: TRBV7-2; CDR3 DNA: TGTGCCAGCAGCTTAGTTCAGGGGGGCTCCACAGATACGCAGTATTTT; CDR3 protein: CASSLVQGGSTDTQYF
clone size: NA; D gene: NA; J gene: TRBJ2-3; V gene: TRBV24-1; CDR3 DNA: TGTGCCACCAGTGATTTCGTCACAGGGCGCACAGATACGCAGTATTTT; CDR3 protein: CATSDFVTGRTDTQYF
clone size: few; D gene: NA; J gene: TRBJ1-2; V gene: TRBV7-2; CDR3 DNA: TGTGCCAGCAGCCGAGACAGGACTTATGGCTACACCTTC; CDR3 protein: CASSRDRTYGYTF
clone size: NA; D gene: NA; J gene: TRBJ1-3; V gene: TRBV6-2/TRBV6-3; CDR3 DNA: TGTGCCAGCAGTTACTTCGGGGGGCAAGTTTCTGGAAACACCATATATTTT; CDR3 protein: CASSYFGGQVSGNTIYF
clone size: NA; D gene: NA; J gene: TRBJ1-3; V gene: TRBV28; CDR3 DNA: TGTGCCAGCAGTTTATGGGGGGCTGGTGGAAACACCATATATTTT; CDR3 protein: CASSLWGAGGNTIYF